This T cell receptor (beta chain) was recovered during a study of beta chain features in type 1 diabetes (dated by TCRdb to 2016 to 2018). Regarding the study in general: Mean age, gender distribution, total cell number and subset yield did not differ between patients and healthy donors. A total of about 110,000,000 sorted cells were examined across all samples, and a strong correlation was observed between cell number per subset and RNA yield. Whereas all 28 donors provided naive and central memory subsets, regulatory and stem cell-like memory subsets were isolated from just 8 patients and about 8 healthy donors. In the study, recently diagnosed type 1 diabetes patients and matched healthy donors were compared on the TCRB repertoires of their sorted circulating CD4+ T cell subsets.

Each donor gave one peripheral blood draw, averaging roughly 120 mL, which was collected into heparinised tubes. A BD FACSAria II was used to sort naive, central memory, regulatory and stem cell-like memory CD4+ T cells with a panel that included CD45RO, CCR7, CD25, CD127, CD95 and CD27. Every sorted population had a purity above 95%. Right away, PBMCs were isolated by Lymphoprep density gradient centrifugation and were stained directly, with no culture step. Samples were stained and sorted in pairs, with one healthy donor and one patient per experiment, so that batch effects were minimized. From the cysteine up to the phenylalanine, the CDR3 has a length of 11 residues. CDR3 DNA is the only sequence kept; it has 33 bases, read in frame from the first base. CDR1 and CDR2 (DFQATT, SNEGSKA) derive from the germline V gene (reference sequence). The junction carries 11 bases between V and J, which are trimmed by 6 bases and 6 bases respectively.

Paper-wide results and their limitations: Because cDNA rather than genomic DNA was sequenced, highly expressing activated cells could have been over-represented, although no difference in activation and CD3 levels was found between groups. Shorter templates might have been favored by PCR, but patient and control samples were amplified and corrected together, so both groups would have been affected equally by any skew. At VDJ recombination sites, type 1 diabetes patients had fewer insertions and more deleted nucleotides, which implies abnormalities in thymic rearrangement. A moderate but significant shortening of TCRB CDR3 length was observed in type 1 diabetes patients in all four CD4+ subsets. Only small numbers of individuals were included in the HLA sub-analyses, which left unresolved whether HLA type had any influence on TCRB rearrangement. Naive, central memory and regulatory TCRB repertoires appeared more similar among patients than among healthy donors.

The entire amount of isolated RNA was reverse transcribed using the High Capacity cDNA Reverse Transcription Kit, so the sequenced TCRB transcripts were expressed ones. Deep immunoSEQ sequencing was applied to naive, central memory and regulatory T cell samples, giving an average of around 4 million total reads per sample. Sorted cells were lysed in RLT buffer and RNA was extracted with DNase-treated RNeasy Micro or Mini kits, depending on cell number. To prevent cross-contamination, each cell subset was processed individually, whereas patient and healthy donor samples were processed jointly. Using the immunoSEQ multiplex PCR, TCRB sequences were amplified from cDNA into 87-bp fragments spanning the CDR3 region. Sequencing of the amplicons was performed on the Illumina HiSeq platform. The original pipeline was this. Synthetic template baselines were used to correct PCR bias computationally, reads within Hamming distance 2 were collapsed together, and singletons that could not be merged were discarded. Reads were aligned against IMGT so that V, D and J genes, CDR3 length and insertions or deletions at six rearrangement sites could be assigned. Within each subset, clonotype counts were normalized to sorted cell number, after which true diversity and Gini coefficients were computed with the tcR R package. Repertoire sharing was quantified using the overlap coefficient calculated on TCRB nucleotide sequences. Out-of-frame TCRB sequences from naive cells were analyzed to stand in for the pre-selection repertoire. TCRdb provides this immuneACCESS table in a form limited to in-frame rearrangements. Some clones are lacking; in checked studies, under half of them reflect an unresolved V gene, and why the rest are absent is not known. V and J calls and clone size come straight from that table; D and trimming were deduced from the DNA. This sample gives 250,000 to 350,000 clones in total; around 15% of them show up just once. In total, the top ten clones hold 0.015% to 0.02% of the sample.

Turning to this clone: The target of this receptor is not known. No base quality information exists; no much larger clone differs at one position.

This TCR came from a man aged 25 to 45 with type 1 diabetes. The sample comprised naive CD4+ T cells from blood. The cell subset or site label of this sample denotes: true naive CD4+ T cells. The chain is made from TRBV20-1 and TRBJ1-2; no confident D gene assignment can be made. The nucleotide sequence reads as follows: TGCAGTGCCAAATCAGGAAATGGCTACACCTTC. This is translated as CSAKSGNGYTF.